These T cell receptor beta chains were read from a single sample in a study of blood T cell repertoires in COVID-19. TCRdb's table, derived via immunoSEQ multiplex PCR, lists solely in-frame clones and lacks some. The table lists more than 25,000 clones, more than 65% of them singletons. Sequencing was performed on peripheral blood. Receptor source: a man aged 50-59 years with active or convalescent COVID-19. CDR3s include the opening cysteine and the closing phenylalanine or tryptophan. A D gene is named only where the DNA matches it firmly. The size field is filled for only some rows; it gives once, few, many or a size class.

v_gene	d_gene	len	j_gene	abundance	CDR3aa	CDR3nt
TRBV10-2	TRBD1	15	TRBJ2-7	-	CASSESGTGGGEQYF	TGCGCCAGCAGTGAGTCCGGGACAGGGGGTGGTGAGCAGTACTTC
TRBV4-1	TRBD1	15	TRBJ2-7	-	CASSRGQGPLYEQYF	TGCGCCAGCAGCCGGGGACAGGGGCCACTCTACGAGCAGTACTTC
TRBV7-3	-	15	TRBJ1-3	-	CASSLTGGGSDTIYF	TGTGCCAGCAGCTTAACTGGGGGCGGTTCGGACACCATATATTTT
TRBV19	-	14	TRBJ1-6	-	CASSDYGVNSPLHF	TGTGCCAGTAGCGACTATGGGGTTAATTCACCCCTCCACTTT
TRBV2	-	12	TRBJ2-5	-	CASRLAGETQYF	TGTGCCAGCAGGCTAGCAGGAGAGACCCAGTACTTC
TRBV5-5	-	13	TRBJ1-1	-	CASSPQWATEAFF	TGTGCCAGCAGCCCCCAGTGGGCCACTGAAGCTTTCTTT
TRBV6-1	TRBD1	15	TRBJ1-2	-	CASSRGQQVNYGYTF	TGTGCCAGTTCCCGGGGACAGCAGGTCAACTATGGCTACACCTTC
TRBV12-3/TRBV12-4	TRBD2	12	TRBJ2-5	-	CASRWGGETQYF	TGTGCCAGCAGGTGGGGGGGGGAGACCCAGTACTTC
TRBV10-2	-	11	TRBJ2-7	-	CASGWYYEQYF	TGCGCCAGCGGCTGGTACTACGAGCAGTACTTC
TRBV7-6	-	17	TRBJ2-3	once	CASSLVGTGQGADTQYF	TGTGCCAGCAGCTTAGTAGGAACAGGGCAAGGGGCAGATACGCAGTATTTT
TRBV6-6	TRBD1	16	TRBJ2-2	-	CASGSARGRRTGELFF	TGTGCCAGCGGTAGTGCCAGGGGGCGAAGGACCGGGGAGCTGTTTTTT
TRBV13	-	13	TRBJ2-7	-	CASSASGYYEQYF	TGTGCCAGCAGCGCGAGCGGGTACTACGAGCAGTACTTC
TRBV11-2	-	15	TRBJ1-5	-	CASSLEGGGYQPQHF	TGTGCCAGCAGCTTAGAGGGGGGAGGCTATCAGCCCCAGCATTTT
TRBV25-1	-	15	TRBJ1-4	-	CASSIRGSHNEKLFF	TGTGCCAGCAGCATAAGGGGATCCCATAATGAAAAACTGTTTTTT
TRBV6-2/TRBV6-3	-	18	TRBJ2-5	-	CASSYSMVKAGNQETQYF	TGTGCCAGCAGTTACTCGATGGTTAAAGCGGGTAATCAAGAGACCCAGTACTTC